Detailed here is one T cell receptor (beta chain). Its antigen remains undetermined. It may be a read error: a sequence one base away is much more abundant. TCR beta repertoires were profiled from peripheral blood of approximately 13 young patients with multiple sclerosis to demonstrate the VDJtools post-analysis software. The multiple sclerosis patients were children and adolescents ranging in age from roughly 6 to 15 years. This specimen comes from a study of post-analysis software for immune sequencing data (dated by TCRdb to between 2014 and 2016). In terms of the full investigation: Recorded disease courses included relapsing-remitting, secondary progressive and progressive-relapsing multiple sclerosis, with some patients lacking subtype annotation. The patient repertoires were set against about 12 previously published healthy control repertoires from donors whose ages ranged from about 6 to 25 years. A subset of samples was prepared in parallel using single-end sample barcoding, then pooled and co-amplified after Illumina adapter ligation. General findings and caveats noted by the study authors: The multiple sclerosis patient group was slightly younger than the control group. Direct clustering with F measure showed strong co-clustering of samples prepared in the same batch, prompting a batch-effect correction. Compared with controls, multiple sclerosis patients had significantly lower normalized Chao1 diversity, a finding suggesting substantial peripheral T-cell clonal expansion.

Library generation was performed with PCR. Sequenced on an Illumina HiSeq 2500. Unique molecular identifiers were incorporated into TCR beta cDNA libraries to reduce PCR and sequencing biases. Approximately 500,000 cDNA molecules were obtained for every 1 to 10 million input T cells, so each molecule roughly corresponded to one T cell. The patient libraries were prepared and sequenced with the same protocol used for the earlier healthy control dataset. Within a given batch, samples were prepared together, multiplexed and sequenced on the same HiSeq lane. The paper's processing steps were these. MIGEC was used to process the raw barcoded reads, and molecular identifier groups with only a single read were discarded before consensus assembly and CDR3 extraction. Clonotype tables were post-analysed with VDJtools, and diversity was normalized by down-sampling all datasets to the smallest sample size. Repertoire overlap clustering matched CDR3 amino acid but not nucleotide sequences to correct batch-related cross-sample contamination. Starting from the raw public reads, TCRdb applied fastp trimming at Q25, assembled clones with MiXCR and retained in-frame beta chains. Every CDR3 protein is listed once, alongside the most common genes and DNA of its rows. TCRdb's processing, not the authors' own work, is the source of the V and J calls. This sample lists approximately 160,000 distinct CDR3 sequences; around 30% were detected once. The top ten hold approximately 1.6% of the sample.

The specimen was blood. The origin of this receptor is a girl aged 10 to 17 with multiple sclerosis.

CDR3 region: CAISETGKIETQFF. The bases are TGTGCCATCAGTGAGACAGGGAAGATAGAGACCCAGTTCTTC. The sequence joins TRBV10-3 to TRBJ2-1; D gene: possibly TRBD1, on 6 matching bases. Counted from cysteine to phenylalanine, this CDR3 has 14 amino acids. Only the CDR3 portion is preserved as DNA: 42 bases, with reading frame beginning at the first base. The germline V gene yields ENHRY for CDR1 and SYGVKD for CDR2. V drops 2 bases and J drops 13 bases, leaving 18 bases in between.